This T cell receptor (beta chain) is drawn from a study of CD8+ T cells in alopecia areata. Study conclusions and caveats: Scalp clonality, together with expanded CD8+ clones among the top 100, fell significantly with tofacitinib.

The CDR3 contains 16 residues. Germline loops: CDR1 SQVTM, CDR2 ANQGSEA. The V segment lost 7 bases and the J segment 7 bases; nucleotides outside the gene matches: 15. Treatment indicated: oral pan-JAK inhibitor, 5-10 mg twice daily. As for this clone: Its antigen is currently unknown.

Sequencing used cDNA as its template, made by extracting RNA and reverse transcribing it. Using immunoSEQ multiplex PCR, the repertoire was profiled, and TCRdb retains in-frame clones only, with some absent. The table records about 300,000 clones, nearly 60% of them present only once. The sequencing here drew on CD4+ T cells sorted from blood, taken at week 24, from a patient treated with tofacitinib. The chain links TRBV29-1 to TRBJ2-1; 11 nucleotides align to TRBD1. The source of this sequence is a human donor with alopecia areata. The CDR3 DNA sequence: TGCAGCGCCACCAGAGCCGGACAGGGGGCGGTTAATGAGCAGTTCTTC. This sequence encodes CSATRAGQGAVNEQFF.